The clone carrying this T cell receptor beta chain has at least ten counts. The data originate from a study of T cells after yellow fever vaccination. Overall study findings and caveats: In sorted memory subsets at day 0, almost all vaccine-responding clonotypes were below detection. The booster saw the reappearance of most primary-vaccination clones (roughly 97% CD4, 88% CD8). Contamination of FACS-sorted repertoires by abundant clonotypes from the bulk population could occur.

Template switching with 5'RACE generated the TCR cDNA and added a universal primer site and UMIs. TCRdb reprocessed the 5' RACE reads with MiXCR, giving one entry per CDR3 protein. The table shows approximately 47,000 distinct CDR3 sequences, with around 6.5% occurring only once. Germline CDR1 and CDR2: KGHDR and SFDVKD. V lost 7 bases and J lost 9; bases outside the gene matches: 8. The CDR3 runs to 14 residues. The sequence was collected from a man younger than 45 who received the YFV17D yellow fever vaccine. The rearrangement links TRBV24-1 to TRBJ1-1; 12 bases fit TRBD1. This specimen consisted of PBMCs, either bulk or a sorted T-cell subset (CD4+, CD8+, memory, or dextramer-sorted; not recorded which), obtained 45 days after the yellow fever booster vaccination. DNA of the CDR3: TGTGCCACCAGGAGAACCGGGACAGGGGGCAAAGCTTTCTTT. It encodes CATRRTGTGGKAFF.